This T cell receptor (beta chain) was found in a study of blood T cell repertoires in COVID-19. Study as a whole: From T cells, B-cell-depleted T cells, or PBMCs came the material, which was cDNA or gDNA.

CDR1 and CDR2 (germline): MDHEN, SYDVKM. V lost 4 bases, J lost 3 bases, and 10 bases stayed unmatched. The CDR3 consists of 16 residues. This clone was seen only a few times. TCRdb's copy holds only in-frame clones and misses some; the assay was immunoSEQ multiplex PCR. The data show 300,000 or so clones, around 86% seen once. The study recruited people aged about 18 to 95 years across roughly 25 US areas. Participants were placed into cohorts based on the clinical history they reported. The sequencing input was PBMCs or T cells enriched from blood (not recorded which). The clonotype comes from a woman in her thirties or forties with acute COVID-19. The genes are TRBV28 and TRBJ2-3; 7 nucleotides align to TRBD1. The CDR3 DNA reads as TGTGCCAGCAGTTCCCGGACAGGCGACGTGACAGATACGCAGTATTTT. Its protein is CASSSRTGDVTDTQYF. The whole variable domain, filled in from reference TRBV28 and TRBJ2-3, reads DVKVTQSSRYLVKRTGEKVFLECVQDMDHENMFWYRQDPGLGLRLIYFSYDVKMKEKGDIPEGYSVSREKKERFSLILESASTNQTSMYLCASSSRTGDVTDTQYFGPGTRLTVL.